This is a list of T cell receptor beta chains from one sample in a study of T-cell reconstitution after alpha-beta-depleted transplantation in children. MiXCR, run by TCRdb on the PCR reads, gives a single entry per CDR3 protein. The table lists tens of thousands of distinct CDR3 sequences, 7.3% of them singletons, with approximately 2.3% in the top ten. Material: PBMCs from the stem cell graft donor, obtained from the stem cell graft. The receptor set was obtained from a human donor who donated a stem cell graft to a child with acute lymphoblastic leukemia. Both conserved end residues are part of each CDR3. Where a row states a size, it is once, few, many or the class of an expanded clone; other rows omit it.

TRBJ2-5 | 16 | many | TRBV6-2/TRBV6-3 | CASSYVGTGRLETQYF
TRBJ2-5 | 13 | many | TRBV6-1 | CASTPRSQETQYF
TRBJ1-5 | 12 | many | TRBV12-3/TRBV12-4 | CASSLYGSTQHF
TRBJ2-3 | 16 | medium-sized | TRBV15 | CATSRAELDGTDTQYF
TRBJ2-1 | 18 | . | TRBV9 | CASSLRQASGSTGNEQFF
TRBJ2-2 | 14 | many | TRBV12-3/TRBV12-4 | CASSRLAGTGELFF
TRBJ1-5 | 14 | many | TRBV24-1 | CATSRDNSNQPQHF
TRBJ1-4 | 15 | many | TRBV20-1 | CSATSGQGSNEKLFF
TRBJ1-2 | 18 | . | TRBV23-1 | CASSPRGQVLPLHYGYTF
TRBJ1-1 | 13 | many | TRBV6-2/TRBV6-3 | CASSTQGKGEAFF
TRBJ2-5 | 15 | . | TRBV3-1 | CASSRYRGRAETQYF
TRBJ1-1 | 13 | many | TRBV29-1 | CSVGPGGATEAFF
TRBJ2-1 | 14 | many | TRBV5-1 | CASRQDRVGNEQFF
TRBJ1-5 | 15 | many | TRBV5-1 | CASSLEDSSNQPQHF
TRBJ2-3 | 15 | many | TRBV5-1 | CASTSRTSGTDTQYF
TRBJ2-2 | 14 | many | TRBV2 | CASRETGWTGELFF
TRBJ2-7 | 16 | many | TRBV24-1 | CATSDLLGAPSYEQYF
TRBJ2-6 | 16 | many | TRBV28 | CASSPQGSGGANVLTF
TRBJ2-7 | 12 | many | TRBV6-2/TRBV6-3 | CASTGQGYEQYF
TRBJ1-1 | 14 | . | TRBV27 | CASSRSTEAPEAFF
TRBJ2-3 | 15 | many | TRBV6-5 | CASSYRRTTTDTQYF
TRBJ2-1 | 15 | many | TRBV5-4 | CASSLSSGGHNEQFF
TRBJ1-6 | 15 | many | TRBV4-3 | CASSQDITREPPLHF